Reported below is one TCR beta chain. Antigen specificity is unknown. A read error is likely here: a far larger clone is one base away. This specimen comes from a study of regulatory T cells in long-lasting Graves disease. The CDR3 runs 16 residues. The junction had 14 bases not matched to a gene; V was cut back by 3 bases and J by 10 bases. Study results and limitations: Those with persistent disease had in common more public clonotypes (about 2,700) than new patients (roughly 970).

Time point here: newly diagnosed GD, antithyroid drugs for less than 3 months. Generation of the TCR library employed RNA extracted from PBMCs. HTBI primers from iRepertoire and Arm-PCR of CDR3 regions yielded the TCR beta libraries. TCRdb reprocessed the multiplex PCR reads with MiXCR, giving one entry per CDR3 protein. The sample consists of around 460,000 distinct CDR3 sequences, around 15% of them appearing once. The sample also formed part of further work on T cells in Graves' hyperthyroidism and ophthalmopathy.

This rearrangement joins TRBV12-3 or TRBV12-4 to TRBJ2-1, with 8 bases lining up with TRBD2. The origin of this receptor is a woman in her fifties or sixties with Graves disease. Material: peripheral blood mononuclear cells (PBMCs), obtained at new diagnosis, from a patient treated with antithyroid drugs. CDR3 nucleotides: TGTGCCAGCAGTTTCAGGACGGGAGGGAACACGGACGAGCAGTTCTTC. It encodes CASSFRTGGNTDEQFF.